This T cell receptor (beta chain) was identified in a study of blood T cell repertoires in COVID-19. Original handling: Researchers report that nucleated cell counts were estimated from reference gene primer amplification. Generated by immunoSEQ multiplex PCR, the TCRdb table keeps only in-frame clones and is missing some. The V and J calls and clone size are taken from that table; D and trimming were inferred from the DNA. Seen here are approximately 380,000 clones, around nine tenths observed once, and the top ten hold 0.9% to 1.5%. The CDR3 extends over 16 amino acids. The germline CDR1 and CDR2 sequences are LGHNT and FRNRAP. The J segment lost 3 bases and the V segment lost 5 bases, leaving 12 bases of the junction unmatched.

The specimen sequenced was PBMCs or T cells enriched from blood (not recorded which). This TCR was sampled from a woman under 30 who had recovered from COVID-19. The chain couples TRBV12-5 to TRBJ2-7, with TRBD1 matching over 8 bases. This chain's CDR3 is CASGHLDGTGFYEQYF. The CDR3 nucleotides are TGTGCTAGTGGTCACCTAGACGGGACAGGATTCTACGAGCAGTACTTC.